This is a list of T cell receptor beta chains from one sample in a study of identical twins. TCRdb redid the calling of the 5' RACE reads with MiXCR, one entry per CDR3 protein. This sample yields some 1,600,000 distinct CDR3 sequences, of which 25% to 35% are seen a single time; roughly 0.3% belongs to the top ten. Sequences were obtained from cord blood. The origin of the receptors is a newborn girl in good health. CDR3s include the opening cysteine and the closing phenylalanine or tryptophan. The D gene is left open where the match is weak. The size field is filled for only some rows; it gives once, few, many or a size class.

j_gene | len | v_gene | d_gene | abundance | CDR3nt | CDR3aa
TRBJ2-5 | 14 | TRBV6-1 | - | - | TGTGCCAGCAGCCTCAGGGACCCCAGGGAGACCCAGTACTTC | CASSLRDPRETQYF
TRBJ2-3 | 14 | TRBV29-1 | TRBD1 | many | TGCAGCGTTACAGGGGTGGTAAAGGCAGATACGCAGTATTTT | CSVTGVVKADTQYF
TRBJ1-1 | 14 | TRBV29-1 | - | - | TGCAGCGTCCGGTCCGGGACGGCGAACACTGAAGCTTTCTTT | CSVRSGTANTEAFF
TRBJ2-5 | 14 | TRBV25-1 | - | - | TGTGCCAGCAGTGGCCCAGGGACCCAAGAGACCCAGTACTTC | CASSGPGTQETQYF
TRBJ2-5 | 15 | TRBV4-1 | TRBD1 | - | TGCGCCAGCAGCCGTGACAGGGGGTCCCAAGAGACCCAGTACTTC | CASSRDRGSQETQYF
TRBJ2-1 | 14 | TRBV20-1 | TRBD2 | - | TGCAGTGCTGGAGGACTAGCGGGAGTGGATGAGCAGTTCTTC | CSAGGLAGVDEQFF
TRBJ2-3 | 16 | TRBV25-1 | TRBD2 | - | TGTGCCAGCAGTGACCGCTCAGCGGGAGCAACAGATACGCAGTATTTT | CASSDRSAGATDTQYF
TRBJ2-3 | 13 | TRBV4-2 | - | many | TGTGCCAGCAGCCAAGCGGACAGAGATACGCAGTATTTT | CASSQADRDTQYF
TRBJ2-5 | 14 | TRBV5-1 | - | - | TGCGCCAGCAGACACCTAGAGATAGAAGAGACCCAGTACTTC | CASRHLEIEETQYF
TRBJ2-3 | 17 | TRBV5-1 | TRBD2 | - | TGCGCCAGCAGCTTAGGACTAGCCCGAATTATCACAGATACGCAGTATTTT | CASSLGLARIITDTQYF
TRBJ2-7 | 14 | TRBV5-1 | - | few | TGCGCCAGCAGCTTCAGGGACCTAACCTACGAGCAGTACTTC | CASSFRDLTYEQYF
TRBJ2-7 | 15 | TRBV2 | - | - | TGTGCCAGCAACGGGGAACGAGGATTTGATTACGAGCAGTACTTC | CASNGERGFDYEQYF
TRBJ2-3 | 13 | TRBV6-2/TRBV6-3 | - | few | TGTGCCAGCAGTTACCCCTTGGGGGATACGCAGTATTTT | CASSYPLGDTQYF
TRBJ2-1 | 14 | TRBV25-1 | - | - | TGTGCCAGCAGTGAGCGGGGCTCCTACAATGAGCGGTTCTTC | CASSERGSYNERFF
TRBJ2-3 | 18 | TRBV5-1 | TRBD1 | few | TGCGCCAGCAGCTACGAGGGACAGGTGCTTTCTAGCACAGATACGCAGTATTTT | CASSYEGQVLSSTDTQYF
TRBJ1-5 | 16 | TRBV29-1 | - | many | TGCAGCACTGTACCCGAACACGACAAAACCAATCAGCCCCAGCATTTT | CSTVPEHDKTNQPQHF
TRBJ2-5 | 17 | TRBV12-3/TRBV12-4 | - | - | TGTGCCAGCAGTTTGGCGGCAGGGTTATCATTCCAAGAGACCCAGTACTTC | CASSLAAGLSFQETQYF
TRBJ2-7 | 13 | TRBV7-2 | - | many | TGTGCCAGCAGCTTAGTCATCTTATACGAGCAGTACTTC | CASSLVILYEQYF
TRBJ1-2 | 14 | TRBV6-1 | - | few | TGTGCCAGCAGTGAGAGGGAAGGTGGGGATGGCTACACCTTC | CASSEREGGDGYTF
TRBJ2-3 | 16 | TRBV6-5 | TRBD2 | many | TGTGCCAGCAGTCTTAGCGGGAGGGGTGGCACAGATACGCAGTATTTT | CASSLSGRGGTDTQYF
TRBJ1-1 | 14 | TRBV7-6 | - | - | TGTGCCAGCAGCTTAGCCCTTACTAACACTGAAGCTTTCTTT | CASSLALTNTEAFF
TRBJ1-5 | 14 | TRBV20-1 | - | - | TGCAGTGCTAGGGCACAGGAGGGCAATCAGCCCCGGCATTTT | CSARAQEGNQPRHF
TRBJ1-2 | 17 | TRBV12-3/TRBV12-4 | - | - | TGTGCCAGCATCAAGGGGAAACAGTTCTCTTTTCACTATGGCTACACCTTC | CASIKGKQFSFHYGYTF
TRBJ2-7 | 15 | TRBV28 | - | few | TGTGCCAGCAGTCCCGCCGTGACACCCTCCTACGAGCAGTACTTC | CASSPAVTPSYEQYF
TRBJ2-7 | 13 | TRBV5-1 | - | many | TGCGCCAGCAACCTGGGACACACCGACGAGCAGTACTTC | CASNLGHTDEQYF
TRBJ1-1 | 12 | TRBV24-1 | - | - | TGTGCCACATTCCCCGGGACCACTGAAGCTTTCTTT | CATFPGTTEAFF
TRBJ1-2 | 14 | TRBV20-1 | - | few | TGCAGTGCTAGTCTCATAGCTACCAACTATGGCTACACCTTC | CSASLIATNYGYTF
TRBJ2-4 | 16 | TRBV9 | TRBD2 | - | TGTGCCAGCAGCGTACTACTAGCGGGAGATCTGGACATTCAGTACTTC | CASSVLLAGDLDIQYF
TRBJ1-6 | 15 | TRBV20-1 | TRBD1 | few | TGCAGTGCTAGAGTTCAAGACAGGGGGGATTCACCCCTCCACTTT | CSARVQDRGDSPLHF
TRBJ2-3 | 15 | TRBV24-1 | TRBD2 | - | TGTGCCACCAGTGACAGGCGGGGGGGGCCAGATACGCAGTATTTT | CATSDRRGGPDTQYF
TRBJ1-1 | 14 | TRBV6-1 | - | - | TGTGCCAGCAGTGCCGGCGGAGGCCCCACTGAAGCTTTCTTT | CASSAGGGPTEAFF
TRBJ2-3 | 16 | TRBV7-6 | TRBD2 | - | TGTGCCAGCAGCTTGTTTTCGGGAGGCGTCACAGATACGCAGTATTTT | CASSLFSGGVTDTQYF
TRBJ1-2 | 14 | TRBV12-3/TRBV12-4 | - | - | TGTGCCAGCAGTATCCTCAGGCTATCTCGCGGCTACACCTTC | CASSILRLSRGYTF
TRBJ1-1 | 15 | TRBV20-1 | - | - | TGCAGTGCTAGAGACCCACGACAGCTGAACACTGAAGCTTTCTTT | CSARDPRQLNTEAFF
TRBJ2-1 | 14 | TRBV27 | - | few | TGTGCCAGCAGTTTCACCCGAACTAGTCTCGAGCAGTTCTTC | CASSFTRTSLEQFF
TRBJ2-7 | 11 | TRBV10-3 | - | few | TGTGCCATCAGAGGAGGGGGCGAGCAGTACTTC | CAIRGGGEQYF
TRBJ1-1 | 13 | TRBV5-1 | - | few | TGCGCCAGCAGCTTGATCACAGACACTGAAGCTTTCTTT | CASSLITDTEAFF
TRBJ1-2 | 14 | TRBV18 | - | - | TGTGCCAGCTCACCTTCCCGGACCTACTATGGCTACACCTTC | CASSPSRTYYGYTF
TRBJ1-1 | 15 | TRBV6-5 | - | - | TGTGCCAGCAGACCACCCCAGGCGAGGAACACTGAAGCTTTCTTT | CASRPPQARNTEAFF
TRBJ2-1 | 17 | TRBV12-3/TRBV12-4 | - | few | TGTGCCAGCAGTTCTCTCAGCTTTGTGAGGGACCGGGGTGAGCAGTTCTTC | CASSSLSFVRDRGEQFF
TRBJ2-7 | 15 | TRBV20-1 | - | few | TGCAGTGCTAGTGTCTGGGGGGAAACTTACAATGAGCAGTACTTC | CSASVWGETYNEQYF
TRBJ2-7 | 17 | TRBV28 | TRBD1 | - | TGTGCCAGCAGTTCCCCTGGACAGGCCACAAGGACCTACGAGCAGTACTTC | CASSSPGQATRTYEQYF
TRBJ2-5 | 16 | TRBV15 | TRBD2 | - | TGTGCCACCAGGCGGCAGGTGCTAGCGGTTAAAGAGACCCAGTCCTTC | CATRRQVLAVKETQSF
TRBJ2-1 | 15 | TRBV4-1 | - | - | TGCGCCAGCAGCCGTCTACAGGGTAGCTACAATGAGCAGTTCTTC | CASSRLQGSYNEQFF